This T cell receptor (beta chain) derives from a study of T cell clonotyping in hematopoietic cell transplantation. General study results and limits: At the given depth, recipient repertoires were over 97% de novo clonotypes. Graft donor and pretransplant recipient Inverse Simpson Index values predicted broader posttransplant TCR diversity. After transplant, recipient diversity fell while pathologically expanded clonotypes grew through day 180. Cells were unsorted, so CD4 and CD8 contributions were not separated.

A note on this clone: Its specificity is not known.

Sequencing was performed with immunoSEQ multiplex PCR; in TCRdb, only in-frame clones are kept and a portion is missing. The repertoire includes about 27,000 clones, approximately 94% of them detected once, and approximately 1.3% sits in the top ten. Sequenced material: peripheral blood mononuclear cells. The receptor's source is a man in his fifties or sixties in good health. Some clones in this sample may be carry-over from other donors' samples.

The CDR3 sequence is CASSLSPDEQYF. In DNA, the CDR3 is TGTGCCAGCAGTTTATCCCCGGACGAGCAGTACTTC. The rearrangement links TRBV28 to TRBJ2-7; D call uncertain. CDR3 length: 12 residues. V lost 1 base and J lost 5, with 6 bases in between. In germline, CDR1 is MDHEN, CDR2 SYDVKM.